The 2 T cell receptor beta chains presented below share a single source sample, sequenced in a study of glioma-infiltrating T cells after dendritic cell vaccination. The protocol was immunoSEQ multiplex PCR, while the TCRdb copy is restricted to in-frame clones and leaves out a portion. The sample lists about 82,000 clones; approximately 90% were seen once. Sequenced here: blood, sampled before dendritic cell vaccination. Receptors originate from a human donor with glioblastoma.

This clone has only one observation. An end of the junction differs from the germline gene, which may be a read error. CDR3 residues: CASSPIAGGADTQYF. CDR3 DNA: TGTGCTAGCAGCCCTATAGCGGGAGGGGCGGATACGCAGTATTTT. The chain joins TRBV7-7 to TRBJ2-3; 11 positions agree with TRBD2. CDR1 is SSHAT, CDR2 FNYEAQ, per germline (reference sequence). This CDR3 spans 15 amino acids.

The rearrangement joins TRBV7-9 to TRBJ2-7; 7 bases match TRBD1. Per germline, CDR1 SEHNR and CDR2 FQNEAQ (reference sequence). The CDR3 consists of 14 residues. The V and J ends lost 6 bases and 2 bases, in that order; junction bases with no gene match: 7. In DNA form, the CDR3 reads TGTGCCAGCAGTCACACCGGGACAGCCTACGAGCAGTACTTC. This gives the protein CASSHTGTAYEQYF.